These 30 T cell receptor beta chains came from one sample sequenced in a study of cytomegalovirus exposure and HLA in healthy donors (dated by TCRdb to about 2017). Library prep was done by the immunoSEQ multiplex PCR assay. For the multiplex PCR, a mixture combining 60 forward primers for TCR Vbeta segments and 13 reverse primers for TCR Jbeta segments was used. TCRdb took this table from immuneACCESS and kept in-frame rearrangements with V and J called. Such tables lack part of the clones; where checked against another copy, unresolved V genes explain under half of the gap, and the rest is unexplained. The table for this sample lists tens of thousands of clones; approximately 86% of them were counted only once. The ten biggest clones cover approximately 10% of the sample. The sequenced sample was PBMCs. These receptors came from a man aged 25-45 years in good health and CMV-seropositive.

This clone appeared a single time. The J gene is TRBJ1-2, the V gene TRBV9; the match to TRBD1 covers 9 bases. The CDR3 contains 15 residues. CDR1 and CDR2 from the germline V gene are SGDLS and YYNGEE. The junction had 9 bases not matched to a gene; V was cut back by 2 bases and J by 7 bases. This CDR3 reads CASSVLGQGSFGYTF. As DNA, the CDR3 is TGTGCCAGCAGCGTTTTAGGACAGGGGAGTTTTGGCTACACCTTC.

This clone was counted between two and nine times. The chain uses TRBV15 and TRBJ2-1; 7 bases map to TRBD2. From germline, CDR1 is LNHNV and CDR2 YYDKDF (reference sequence). CDR3 length: 16 amino acids. The junction had 8 bases not matched to a gene; V was cut back by 0 bases and J by 6 bases. The CDR3 spells CATSRDAAGVGNEQFF. The DNA for the CDR3 is TGTGCCACCAGCAGAGATGCCGCGGGGGTCGGCAATGAGCAGTTCTTC.

This chain uses TRBV19 with TRBJ1-2; 8 positions match TRBD1. This CDR3 comprises 16 residues. Germline V gives CDR1 LNHDA, CDR2 SQIVND (reference sequence). The V and J ends lost 6 bases and 4 bases, in that order; junction bases with no gene match: 13. CDR3 protein: CASSTFSRQGRYGYTF. The DNA for the CDR3 is TGTGCCAGTAGCACATTCTCTCGACAGGGGCGCTATGGCTACACCTTC.

This rearrangement joins TRBV7-2 to TRBJ2-1; 10 bases align to TRBD2. V was pared by 6 bases and J by 1 base, with 6 bases of the junction left unmatched. The V gene's germline CDR1 is SGHTA and CDR2 FQGNSA. The CDR3 has 16 residues. The chain's CDR3 is CASRPASGRSYNEQFF. CDR3 DNA sequence: TGTGCCAGCAGGCCTGCTAGCGGGAGATCCTACAATGAGCAGTTCTTC.

The chain recombines TRBV15 with TRBJ1-3; possible D gene TRBD1, 5 bases. V was pared by 1 base and J by 0 bases, with 10 bases between. Germline lookup yields CDR1 LNHNV and CDR2 YYDKDF (reference sequence). CDR3 length: 16 amino acids. The CDR3 region has the DNA TGTGCCACCAGCAGAGGGGGGGTGCCCTCTGGAAACACCATATATTTT. This codes for CATSRGGVPSGNTIYF. The entire variable domain, with the rest obtained from reference TRBV15 and TRBJ1-3, is as follows: DAMVIQNPRYQVTQFGKPVTLSCSQTLNHNVMYWYQQKSSQAPKLLFHYYDKDFNNEADTPDNFQSRRPNTSFCFLDIRSPGLGDTAMYLCATSRGGVPSGNTIYFGEGSWLTVV.

This rearrangement joins TRBV19 to TRBJ2-6; tentative D call: TRBD1 (5 bases). V lost 2 bases, J lost 3 bases, and 17 bases lay in between. The CDR3 totals 18 residues. Per the germline V gene, CDR1 is LNHDA and CDR2 is SQIVND (reference sequence). In DNA, the CDR3 is TGTGCCAGTAGTATATTCAAGCCAGGGCTAAGTGGGGCCAACGTCCTGACTTTC. Amino acids: CASSIFKPGLSGANVLTF.

Regarding this clone: The junction and the germline gene differ at one end; a read error may be behind it. V gene TRBV7-9 combines with J gene TRBJ1-1; D gene ambiguous. The CDR3 has 13 amino acids. Germline CDR1 is SEHNR and CDR2 is FQNEAQ (reference sequence). CDR3 nucleotide sequence: TGTTCCAGCAGCTTAGAACGGGGCACTGAAGCTTTCTTT. Residues: CSSSLERGTEAFF.

This clone showed up just a few times. The rearrangement uses TRBV5-5 and TRBJ1-2; D perhaps matches TRBD1 (5 bases). V dropped 4 bases and J dropped 0 bases, with 13 bases sitting between them. The CDR3 has 15 amino acids. The germline V gene has CDR1 SGHKS and CDR2 YYEKEE (reference sequence). For the CDR3, the DNA is TGTGCCAGCAGCACGGGGACTGCCGCTAACTATGGCTACACCTTC. Translated: CASSTGTAANYGYTF. The whole variable domain, remainder taken from reference TRBV5-5 and TRBJ1-2, is DAGVTQSPTHLIKTRGQQVTLRCSPISGHKSVSWYQQVLGQGPQFIFQYYEKEERGRGNFPDRFSARQFPNYSSELNVNALLLGDSALYLCASSTGTAANYGYTFGSGTRLTVV.

This chain joins TRBV15 and TRBJ2-7; D unclear. Trimming shortened V by 0 bases and J by 2 bases, and 11 bases separated the two germline ends. Germline V lookup: CDR1 LNHNV, CDR2 YYDKDF (reference sequence). This CDR3 has 15 amino acids. The CDR3 bases are TGTGCCACCAGCAGAGAGCGAGTTCCTCCCTACGAGCAGTACTTC. The encoded protein is CATSRERVPPYEQYF.

V is TRBV5-1 and J is TRBJ2-2, with D hard to call. With 4 bases removed from V and 10 bases from J, the gap between germline ends came to 17 bases. The CDR3 covers 14 residues. CDR1 and CDR2 (germline): SGHRS, YFSETQ. CDR3 in amino acids: CASSTNSVREELFF. The CDR3 DNA reads TGCGCCAGCAGCACAAATTCTGTTCGTGAGGAGCTGTTTTTT.

The rearrangement links TRBV18 to TRBJ1-5; 10 positions agree with TRBD1. V lost 3 bases, J lost 7 bases, and 9 bases stayed unmatched. The CDR3 extends over 16 amino acids. The germline CDR1 and CDR2 sequences are KGHSH and LQKENI. The CDR3 sequence: CASSPLDRGLRQPQHF. The CDR3 coding sequence is TGTGCCAGCTCACCCCTTGACAGGGGGCTGCGGCAGCCCCAGCATTTT.

The chain recombines TRBV11-3 with TRBJ2-7; TRBD2 agrees at 7 bases. Germline CDR1 SGHNT, CDR2 YENEEA. The length of the CDR3 is 14 residues. V dropped 6 bases and J dropped 4; count of bases not matched to a gene: 9. The chain's CDR3 is CASSSRTRPYEQYF. In DNA, the CDR3 is TGTGCCAGCAGTTCACGGACTAGACCGTACGAGCAGTACTTC.

The CDR3 is CASSLNRGPTEAFF. CDR3 sequence (DNA): TGTGCCAGCAGTTTAAACAGGGGGCCCACTGAAGCTTTCTTT. The chain is built from TRBV27 and TRBJ1-1, with 9 bases matching TRBD1. CDR1 is MNHEY and CDR2 is SMNVEV in the germline V gene (reference sequence). The CDR3 covers 14 residues. With 2 bases clipped from V and 4 bases from J, the junction kept 2 bases outside the gene matches.

The chain has TRBV5-1 and TRBJ1-1; 8 bases fit TRBD1. Per the germline V gene, CDR1 is SGHRS and CDR2 is YFSETQ. V shed 0 bases and J 0 bases; nucleotides not matched to a gene: 4. This CDR3 contains 16 residues. As DNA, the CDR3 is TGCGCCAGCAGCTTGGGGGCAGGGGGCTTGAACACTGAAGCTTTCTTT. It translates to CASSLGAGGLNTEAFF.

Comments on this clone: Other nucleotide sequences in the sample specify the same CDR3. V usage is TRBV7-9 and J usage is TRBJ1-1; D is uncertain. Germline-derived CDR1 and CDR2 are SEHNR and FQNEAQ (reference sequence). V was trimmed by 2 bases and J by 4 bases, leaving 8 bases between them. This CDR3 has 13 amino acids. The CDR3 is CASSLQGSTEAFF. CDR3 sequence (DNA): TGTGCCAGCAGCTTACAAGGGAGCACTGAAGCTTTCTTT. The entire variable domain, with the rest obtained from reference TRBV7-9 and TRBJ1-1, is as follows: DTGVSQNPRHKITKRGQNVTFRCDPISEHNRLYWYRQTLGQGPEFLTYFQNEAQLEKSRLLSDRFSAERPKGSFSTLEIQRTEQGDSAMYLCASSLQGSTEAFFGQGTRLTVV.

The chain couples TRBV7-2 to TRBJ2-1, with TRBD1 matching over 10 bases. The ends lost 5 bases at V and 2 bases at J; junction bases unmatched: 3. The germline V gene encodes CDR1 SGHTA and CDR2 FQGNSA. This CDR3 is 15 amino acids long. The CDR3 loop reads CASSRGTGAYNEQFF. Here the CDR3 DNA reads TGTGCCAGCAGCCGAGGGACAGGGGCCTACAATGAGCAGTTCTTC.

V and J are TRBV10-1 and TRBJ2-7, with 9 bases that match TRBD1. The CDR3 extends over 15 amino acids. Germline V lookup: CDR1 WNHNN, CDR2 SYGVQD (reference sequence). The trim removed 3 bases at V and 5 bases at J, leaving 8 bases unmatched. CDR3 in DNA: TGCGCCAGCAGTGACGGGACAGGGCCATACGACGAGCAGTACTTC. This translates into CASSDGTGPYDEQYF.

The chain links TRBV28 to TRBJ1-5; 7 bases are shared with TRBD1. J lost 2 bases, V lost 3 bases, and 10 bases had no gene match. The CDR3 loop spans 17 amino acids. CDR1 and CDR2 (germline): MDHEN, SYDVKM. CDR3 DNA sequence: TGTGCCAGCAGTTTCTCCGGGACAGTGATGGGCAATCAGCCCCAGCATTTT. It yields the protein CASSFSGTVMGNQPQHF.

The chain uses TRBV28 and TRBJ1-5, with TRBD1 identical over 7 bases. Germline loops: CDR1 MDHEN, CDR2 SYDVKM. The CDR3 extends over 16 amino acids. After removal of 6 bases from V and 6 bases from J, the junction contained 14 bases not matched to a gene. The CDR3 coding sequence is TGTGCCAGCAGCTCCGCCATACAGGGGCCTAGTCAGCCCCAGCATTTT. Translation: CASSSAIQGPSQPQHF.

The genes are TRBV6-6 and TRBJ2-1, with TRBD2 matching over 12 bases. Unmatched junction bases numbered 7, after V lost 7 bases and J lost 12 bases. The germline V gene encodes CDR1 MNHNY and CDR2 SVGAGI (reference sequence). This CDR3 is 13 amino acids long. The chain's CDR3 is CASTGLAGSPQFF. CDR3 DNA: TGTGCCAGCACCGGACTAGCGGGAAGTCCGCAGTTCTTC.

The rearrangement joins TRBV5-6 to TRBJ1-3, with 9 bases fitting TRBD1. CDR3 length: 14 amino acids. J was trimmed by 2 bases and V by 4 bases; bases with no gene match: 1. Germline V CDR1 and CDR2: SGHDT, YYEEEE. CDR3 amino acids: CASSRQGAGNTIYF. CDR3 coding DNA: TGTGCCAGCAGCCGACAGGGGGCTGGAAACACCATATATTTT.

This chain connects TRBV16 to TRBJ2-7; 10 bases line up with TRBD1. The CDR3 runs to 15 residues. With V trimmed by 5 bases and J by 2 bases, 6 bases remained unmatched. CDR1 is KGHSY and CDR2 is FQNENV in the germline V gene. CDR3 nucleotide sequence: TGTGCCAGCAGCTTTGGACAGGGGGATACCTACGAGCAGTACTTC. Residues: CASSFGQGDTYEQYF.

This chain uses TRBV28 with TRBJ2-7, with 10 bases aligning to TRBD2. Germline loops: CDR1 MDHEN, CDR2 SYDVKM. V lost 3 bases and J lost 0; bases outside the gene matches: 17. This CDR3 region has 20 residues. CDR3 sequence reads: CASSLGWGRGLAGASYEQYF. Here the CDR3 DNA reads TGTGCCAGCAGTTTGGGATGGGGGCGCGGTCTAGCGGGGGCCTCCTACGAGCAGTACTTC.

The rearrangement joins TRBV7-8 to TRBJ2-7; 9 bases line up with TRBD2. Germline CDR1 is SGHVS and CDR2 is FQNEAQ. The CDR3 has 16 amino acids. V was pared by 3 bases and J by 0 bases, with 6 bases of the junction left unmatched. CDR3 nucleotides: TGTGCCAGCAGCTTCGGCGGGAGGGCCGGCTCCTACGAGCAGTACTTC. This gives the protein CASSFGGRAGSYEQYF.

This clone has only a few counts. DNA of the CDR3: TGTGCCAGCAGCCTGACAGGGGATGACACTGAAGCTTTCTTT. Translation gives CASSLTGDDTEAFF. J is TRBJ1-1 and V is TRBV7-9; 8 positions match TRBD1. Germline V gene lookup returns CDR1 SEHNR and CDR2 FQNEAQ (reference sequence). Trimming at V came to 5 bases and at J to 3 bases, leaving 5 bases not matched to a gene. The CDR3 covers 14 residues.

The genes are TRBV4-2 and TRBJ2-3; D gene uncertain. The CDR3 spans 14 residues. Trimming stripped 1 base from V and 4 bases from J, with 9 bases between. The germline V gene has CDR1 LGHNA and CDR2 YNFKEQ. The CDR3 DNA reads TGTGCCAGCAGCCAAGGCCTAGAACCAGATACGCAGTATTTT. This codes for CASSQGLEPDTQYF.

This clone has a single count. This CDR3 reads CASSFGRGNTEAFF. As DNA, the CDR3 is TGTGCCAGCAGCTTCGGACGGGGGAACACTGAAGCTTTCTTT. The V and J genes are TRBV5-4 and TRBJ1-1; no clear D gene. The V end was cut by 2 bases, the J end by 1 base, with 9 bases between. Germline loops: CDR1 SGHNT, CDR2 YYREEE (reference sequence). The CDR3 consists of 14 residues.

The chain has TRBV2 and TRBJ1-4; maybe TRBD1 (5 bases). Trimming shortened V by 8 bases and J by 5 bases, and 9 bases separated the two germline ends. The CDR3 is 12 residues long. Germline CDR1 SNHLY, CDR2 FYNNEI. CDR3 loop: CASSGDNEKLFF. As DNA, the CDR3 is TGTGCCAGCTCGGGGGACAATGAAAAACTGTTTTTT.

V is TRBV10-3 and J is TRBJ2-7, with D possibly matching TRBD1 (6 bases). V was trimmed by 6 bases and J by 5 bases, leaving 17 bases between them. This CDR3 spans 14 amino acids. Germline values: CDR1 ENHRY, CDR2 SYGVKD. The CDR3 is CAIRTFRGTHEQYF. In DNA form, the CDR3 reads TGTGCCATCAGGACATTCAGGGGCACCCACGAGCAGTACTTC.

J is TRBJ1-5 and V is TRBV27; 7 bases fit TRBD1. Germline trimming cut 6 bases from V and 4 bases from J; bases unmatched to any gene: 9. CDR1 and CDR2 (germline): MNHEY, SMNVEV (reference sequence). This CDR3 has 15 residues. In nucleotides, the CDR3 is TGTGCCAGCAGCAGGGACAGCTGGGGGAATCAGCCCCAGCATTTT. Encoded protein: CASSRDSWGNQPQHF.